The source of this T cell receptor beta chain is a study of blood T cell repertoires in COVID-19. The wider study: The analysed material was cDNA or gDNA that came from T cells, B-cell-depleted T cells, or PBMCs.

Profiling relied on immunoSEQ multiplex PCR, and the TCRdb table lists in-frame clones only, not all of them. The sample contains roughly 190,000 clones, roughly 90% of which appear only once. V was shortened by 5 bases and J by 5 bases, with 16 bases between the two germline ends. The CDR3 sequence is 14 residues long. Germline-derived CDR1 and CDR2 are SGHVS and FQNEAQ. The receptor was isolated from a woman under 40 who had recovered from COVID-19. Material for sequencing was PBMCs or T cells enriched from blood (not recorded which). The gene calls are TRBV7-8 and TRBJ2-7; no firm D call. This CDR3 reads CASSRTPSLDEQYF. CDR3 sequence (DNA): TGTGCCAGCAGCCGGACCCCCTCTCTAGACGAGCAGTACTTC.